The 13 T cell receptor beta chains presented below share a single source sample, sequenced in a study of cytomegalovirus exposure and HLA in healthy donors. The PCR ran on 60 Vbeta and 13 Jbeta primers. Measured with immunoSEQ multiplex PCR; TCRdb has only the in-frame clones, and not every one. Of 90,000 to 120,000 clones listed, over 75% are singletons. Specimen: PBMCs. These receptors originate from a man in his thirties or forties in good health and CMV-seronegative.

The chain couples TRBV9 to TRBJ2-5, with TRBD2 identical over 8 bases. The trim removed 4 bases at V and 2 bases at J, leaving 4 bases unmatched. Germline V gene lookup returns CDR1 SGDLS and CDR2 YYNGEE. CDR3 length: 14 residues. CDR3 sequence reads: CASSSTGGQETQYF. CDR3 DNA sequence: TGTGCCAGCAGCTCGACGGGGGGGCAAGAGACCCAGTACTTC.

The chain carries TRBV7-9 and TRBJ1-2; D uncertain. The germline V gene encodes CDR1 SEHNR and CDR2 FQNEAQ (reference sequence). This CDR3 is built from 12 residues. Between the trimmed V and J ends, which lost 5 bases and 2 bases, there was a span of 6 bases. CDR3 sequence: CASSDKNYGYTF. The CDR3 DNA sequence: TGTGCCAGCAGCGACAAAAACTATGGCTACACCTTC.

A single count supports this clone. CDR3 nucleotides: TGTGCCAGCAGCCAAGGGGCGGGGACGGTCCATGAGCAGTTCTTC. This sequence encodes CASSQGAGTVHEQFF. The V gene is TRBV4-2, the J gene TRBJ2-1; D might be TRBD2 (6 bases). Between the trimmed V and J ends, which lost 1 base and 8 bases, there was a span of 15 bases. Per germline, CDR1 LGHNA and CDR2 YNFKEQ. The CDR3 consists of 15 residues.

The V and J genes are TRBV4-1 and TRBJ2-1; D remains ambiguous. The CDR3 has 14 amino acids. Trimming pared 3 bases from V and 10 bases from J, leaving 16 bases between. Germline V lookup: CDR1 MGHRA, CDR2 YSYEKL. The CDR3 nucleotides are TGCGCCAGCAGCCATTGGGCCCAATCAGTGGAGCAGTTCTTC. Its protein is CASSHWAQSVEQFF.

The rearrangement links TRBV30 to TRBJ2-1; 10 bases are shared with TRBD2. CDR3 size: 18 residues. The germline gives CDR1 GTSNPN, CDR2 SVGIG (reference sequence). The trim removed 6 bases at V and 0 bases at J, leaving 14 bases unmatched. The CDR3 loop is CACDRGLASFSSYNEQFF. CDR3 coding DNA: TGTGCCTGCGACCGGGGACTAGCGTCCTTTAGCTCCTACAATGAGCAGTTCTTC.

This clone was picked up one time. Written as DNA, the CDR3 is TGTGCCAGCTCAGTGGGACAGTCGAACACCGGGGAGCTGTTTTTT. Its translation is CASSVGQSNTGELFF. J is TRBJ2-2 and V is TRBV18; 7 nucleotides line up with TRBD1. V gave up 5 bases and J gave up 0 bases; unmatched junction bases: 3. Germline CDR1 and CDR2: KGHSH and LQKENI. This CDR3 contains 15 residues.

The chain is built from TRBV5-1 and TRBJ2-7, with 7 bases identical to TRBD1. Germline values: CDR1 SGHRS, CDR2 YFSETQ. There are 12 residues in the CDR3. V trimming: 5 bases; J trimming: 5 bases; junction bases outside the gene matches: 4. CDR3 loop: CASRDRIHEQYF. The DNA for the CDR3 is TGCGCCAGCAGGGACAGGATCCACGAGCAGTACTTC.

The J gene is TRBJ2-1, the V gene TRBV30, with TRBD2 identical over 8 bases. The junction had 8 bases not matched to a gene; V was cut back by 4 bases and J by 6 bases. Germline V CDR1 and CDR2: GTSNPN, SVGIG (reference sequence). The CDR3 consists of 14 residues. CDR3 nucleotide sequence: TGTGCCTGGACCGCGGGGGGACCGGTCAATGAGCAGTTCTTC. Residues: CAWTAGGPVNEQFF.

This clone appeared a single time. The chain combines TRBV4-2 with TRBJ1-1, with 7 positions matching TRBD1. The CDR3 runs 15 residues. The V gene's germline CDR1 is LGHNA and CDR2 YNFKEQ. Unmatched junction bases numbered 10, after V lost 2 bases and J lost 7 bases. The chain's CDR3 is CASSQSGLGGIEAFF. The CDR3 DNA reads as TGTGCCAGCAGCCAATCCGGATTAGGGGGCATTGAAGCTTTCTTT.

The rearrangement links TRBV30 to TRBJ1-3, with 7 bases that match TRBD1. V gave up 0 bases and J gave up 4 bases; unmatched junction bases: 3. This CDR3 region has 14 residues. Germline V gene data show CDR1 as GTSNPN and CDR2 as SVGIG (reference sequence). The CDR3: CAWSVGGGGNTIYF. For the CDR3, the DNA is TGTGCCTGGAGTGTAGGAGGGGGCGGAAACACCATATATTTT.

The rearrangement joins TRBV7-9 to TRBJ1-5; TRBD1 matches at 9 bases. This CDR3 is built from 12 residues. The V gene end was trimmed by 6 bases and the J gene end by 13 bases; junction bases not matched to a gene: 7. Germline V gene lookup returns CDR1 SEHNR and CDR2 FQNEAQ (reference sequence). CDR3 amino acids: CASSLDRGSQHF. The CDR3 DNA is TGTGCCAGCAGTTTGGACAGGGGATCTCAGCATTTT.

V gene TRBV4-1 combines with J gene TRBJ2-3; TRBD2 agrees at 7 bases. V lost 3 bases and J lost 6; bases outside the gene matches: 18. CDR3 length: 18 amino acids. Germline V gene lookup returns CDR1 MGHRA and CDR2 YSYEKL. The CDR3 DNA is TGCGCCAGCAGCCACCCCGGGGAGAGCCCGGGGGGTGTCGATACGCAGTATTTT. It is translated as CASSHPGESPGGVDTQYF.

The gene calls are TRBV2 and TRBJ2-7, with 8 bases fitting TRBD1. The CDR3 spans 13 residues. J was trimmed by 3 bases and V by 6 bases; bases with no gene match: 4. Looked up from germline, CDR1 is SNHLY and CDR2 is FYNNEI. CDR3 region: CASSGQGLYEQYF. The CDR3 bases are TGTGCCAGCAGCGGACAGGGTCTCTACGAGCAGTACTTC.